The rows below give T cell receptor beta chains drawn from one sample of a study of beta chain features in type 1 diabetes. Produced via immunoSEQ multiplex PCR; TCRdb's table is partial and in-frame only. The sample holds over 700,000 clones; under 20% are singletons and the top ten take about 0.02%. What was sequenced was naive CD4+ T cells from blood. These receptors all stem from a woman aged 18 to 35 in good health. Each CDR3 is given with its conserved first and last residue. Fields, in order: V gene, J gene, CDR3 protein.

v_gene: TRBV29-1
j_gene: TRBJ2-7
CDR3aa: CSVEQAYEQYF

v_gene: TRBV10-3
j_gene: TRBJ2-3
CDR3aa: CAISEGGSDTQYF

v_gene: TRBV4-2
j_gene: TRBJ2-2
CDR3aa: CASSVWGTGELFF

v_gene: TRBV7-2
j_gene: TRBJ2-5
CDR3aa: CASTQLAVVRTQYF

v_gene: TRBV7-2
j_gene: TRBJ2-7
CDR3aa: CASRPWTGTYEQYF

v_gene: TRBV7-8
j_gene: TRBJ2-7
CDR3aa: CASSPGLAVAYEQYF

v_gene: TRBV6-1
j_gene: -
CDR3aa: CASSEVRNSEQYF

v_gene: TRBV29-1
j_gene: TRBJ2-3
CDR3aa: CSVARLEEDTQYF

v_gene: TRBV5-1
j_gene: TRBJ2-3
CDR3aa: CASSDGDTQYF

v_gene: TRBV15
j_gene: TRBJ2-5
CDR3aa: CATSRDLGVWETQYF

v_gene: TRBV6-1
j_gene: TRBJ1-5
CDR3aa: CASTRGQGEYQPQHF

v_gene: TRBV7-9
j_gene: TRBJ2-1
CDR3aa: CASTPLNNEQFF

v_gene: TRBV7-2
j_gene: TRBJ2-7
CDR3aa: CASSLHRRSYEQYF

v_gene: TRBV4-3
j_gene: TRBJ2-1
CDR3aa: CASSQVRADNEQFF

v_gene: TRBV6-5
j_gene: TRBJ1-1
CDR3aa: CASTTRGRNTEAFF

v_gene: TRBV28
j_gene: TRBJ2-7
CDR3aa: CASSLGGSSPEQYF

v_gene: TRBV5-4
j_gene: TRBJ2-1
CDR3aa: CASSLDRGFYNEQFF

v_gene: TRBV5-5
j_gene: TRBJ2-2
CDR3aa: CASRLAGDGTGELFF

v_gene: TRBV18
j_gene: TRBJ2-5
CDR3aa: CASSPSAVQETQYF

v_gene: TRBV5-1
j_gene: TRBJ2-5
CDR3aa: CASSRDGNYQTQYF

v_gene: TRBV7-2
j_gene: TRBJ1-5
CDR3aa: CASSQWGGNQPQHF

v_gene: TRBV27
j_gene: TRBJ2-2
CDR3aa: CASSLIPPRTGELFF

v_gene: TRBV18
j_gene: TRBJ2-6
CDR3aa: CASSQYREFSGANVLTF

v_gene: TRBV27
j_gene: TRBJ2-3
CDR3aa: CASSPEGASTQYF

v_gene: TRBV7-9
j_gene: TRBJ2-3
CDR3aa: CASSELSGRDTQYF

v_gene: TRBV11-2
j_gene: TRBJ1-1
CDR3aa: CASSGPGQGRTEAFF

v_gene: TRBV4-3
j_gene: TRBJ2-3
CDR3aa: CASSLQAGLSTDTQYF

v_gene: TRBV29-1
j_gene: TRBJ2-1
CDR3aa: CSVIPGRSYNEQFF

v_gene: TRBV5-1
j_gene: TRBJ2-2
CDR3aa: CASSLVVSGTGELFF

v_gene: TRBV6-1
j_gene: TRBJ2-1
CDR3aa: CASSEAVVAGGYNEQFF

v_gene: TRBV2
j_gene: TRBJ2-2
CDR3aa: CASRVGLGNTGELFF

v_gene: TRBV5-6
j_gene: TRBJ2-1
CDR3aa: CASSLLAGGEDEQFF

v_gene: TRBV9
j_gene: TRBJ2-3
CDR3aa: CASSVDGATSTDTQYF

v_gene: TRBV25-1
j_gene: TRBJ2-1
CDR3aa: CASSVLGNEQFF